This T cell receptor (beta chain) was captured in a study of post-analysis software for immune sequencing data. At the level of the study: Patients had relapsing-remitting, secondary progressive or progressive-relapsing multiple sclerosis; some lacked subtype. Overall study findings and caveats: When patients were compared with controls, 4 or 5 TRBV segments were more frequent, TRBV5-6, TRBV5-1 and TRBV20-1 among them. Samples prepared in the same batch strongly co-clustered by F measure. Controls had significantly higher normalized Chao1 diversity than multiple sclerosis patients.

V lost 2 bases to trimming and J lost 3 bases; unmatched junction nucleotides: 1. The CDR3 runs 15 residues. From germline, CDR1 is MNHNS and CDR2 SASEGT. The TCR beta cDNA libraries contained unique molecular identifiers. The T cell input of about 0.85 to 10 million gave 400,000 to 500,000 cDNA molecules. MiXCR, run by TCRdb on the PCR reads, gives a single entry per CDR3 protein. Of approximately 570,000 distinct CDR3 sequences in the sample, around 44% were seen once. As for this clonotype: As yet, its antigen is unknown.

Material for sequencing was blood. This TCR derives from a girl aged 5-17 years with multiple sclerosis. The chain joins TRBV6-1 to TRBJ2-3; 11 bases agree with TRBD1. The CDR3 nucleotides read TGTGCCAGCAGTGAAAGGGACAGGGGGACAGATACGCAGTATTTT. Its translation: CASSERDRGTDTQYF.